This T cell receptor beta chain was sequenced for a study of blood T cells in healthy people across ages. Findings of the study overall: TCR beta diversity, measured per million T cells, fell in a roughly linear way with age.

Alongside a J-beta primer mix, a sample-barcoded 5' primer served in a second PCR lasting roughly 7 to 12 cycles. Each CDR3 protein gets one entry after TCRdb re-called the 5' RACE reads with MiXCR. The sample consists of 1,500,000 or so distinct CDR3 sequences, roughly 59% of them appearing once. No fewer than 7 million PBMCs went into each sample. This clonotype was found a few times. Its antigen is unknown. This CDR3 has 13 amino acids. Germline CDR1 MNHEY, CDR2 SMNVEV (reference sequence). Trimming cost V 5 bases and J 9 bases, with 14 bases left between them. The J gene is TRBJ2-1, the V gene TRBV27; maybe TRBD2 (6 bases). Sequenced: blood. This TCR was recovered from a man between 18 and 35 years old in good health. This CDR3 is CASSIGRKSEQFF. The CDR3 bases are TGTGCCAGCAGTATCGGGAGAAAGAGTGAGCAGTTCTTC.